The following is a TCR beta chain sequence with its context. Its antigen is unknown. Base qualities are not at hand, and no much larger clone is one base apart. This sample stems from a study of Graves' ophthalmopathy and Graves' hyperthyroidism (dated 2018 in TCRdb). About the full investigation: Peripheral blood was collected before any treatment was given, at the time of initial diagnosis. In total, 135 blood samples were TCR-sequenced: 43 ophthalmopathy, under 85 hyperthyroidism and some 17 hyperthyroidism-to-ophthalmopathy patients. T-cell repertoires of thyroid tissue and blood were compared in over 5 hyperthyroidism patients. Once sampling was done, hyperthyroidism patients were given methimazole at a starting dose of 30 mg daily, while ophthalmopathy patients were given high-dose intravenous methylprednisolone. For independent validation, a separate cohort was made up of 18 hyperthyroidism patients plus 17 patients who later progressed from hyperthyroidism to ophthalmopathy. A discovery set of 100 or so patients (around 40 ophthalmopathy, 60 or so stable hyperthyroidism) was enrolled to explore V-J signatures distinguishing ophthalmopathy from hyperthyroidism. The study used signatures of the TCR beta repertoire to tell Graves' ophthalmopathy apart from Graves' hyperthyroidism and to predict which patients would progress to ophthalmopathy.

Broad study findings and their caveats: Sample size was not statistically predetermined, and group allocation was not concealed from the investigators. In validation, the model predicted ophthalmopathy progression with nearly 71% sensitivity and around 72% specificity; around twelve predicted patients were CT-confirmed with GO in a median of around 6 months. Most expanded thyroid clonotypes with frequency above 0.001 were also detected in blood, suggesting blood repertoires may reflect the thyroid immune response. In cross-validation, the 13-signature model distinguished ophthalmopathy from stable hyperthyroidism with approximately 88% sensitivity and around 82% specificity, and in the test set the corresponding values were about 80% and 75%.

Ophthalmopathy patients were characterized by moderately to severely active disease, a Clinical Activity Score of at least 3, a NOSPECS grade of at least 4, and a disease duration under 3 months. Patients with other autoimmune diseases, uncontrolled infections, pregnancy or lactation were excluded. Diagnosis was based on clinical symptoms, serum thyroxine, TRAb, thyroid ultrasound and orbital computed tomography. PBMCs were isolated from about 9.2 ml of fresh peripheral blood by Ficoll-Paque density gradient centrifugation. Total RNA was extracted using Trizol reagent, and RNA quality was checked on an Agilent 2100 Bioanalyzer. TCR beta CDR3 regions were amplified from RNA transcripts for repertoire sequencing. The first round was an RT-PCR using HTBI primers with the Qiagen OneStep RT-PCR kit, and this first round was followed by a second-round multiplex PCR, then size selection and purification. Sequencing of the libraries was carried out on an Illumina HiSeq2000 in paired-end mode with 100 bp reads. In the source study's methods: Reads were processed with SOAPnuke, discarding reads with adapters, uncalled bases, mean Phred below 15, or no exact constant-primer or identifier match. High-quality paired reads were merged with COPE v1.2.5. Unique nucleotide sequences were defined as clonotypes and aligned to IMGT TRB V, D and J references using MiTCR v1.1. The analysis was limited to V-J combinations with a frequency above 0.0001, which together covered about 99% of repertoires. For each V-J combination, a TCR clonal expansion and chaos score was defined as the ratio of F50 clonal expansion to chaos observed in the TCRdist matrix. Features were reduced by Welch's t-statistics and random forest to more than 10 V-J combinations, which fed a naive Bayes classifier. Thyroid-blood repertoire similarity was quantified with the Morisita-Horn index. Through fastp at Q25 and MiXCR, TCRdb rebuilt clones from the public reads, retaining in-frame beta chains. When rows share a CDR3 protein, they turn into one entry using the most common DNA and genes. The V and J calls reflect TCRdb's pipeline rather than the authors' work. The sample data list 200,000 to 300,000 distinct CDR3 sequences, and approximately 42% of these were observed just once. The ten biggest clones cover approximately 44% of the sample.

According to the germline V gene, CDR1 reads MGHDK and CDR2 reads SYGVNS. Inclusive of the bounding cysteine and phenylalanine, the CDR3 is 11 residues long. Only CDR3 DNA remains: 33 bases, in frame from the first base. Germline trimming amounts to 5 bases on V and 8 bases on J, with 1 as the count of junction bases outside the gene matches. What was sequenced was peripheral blood. The clonotype comes from an adult man with Graves' ophthalmopathy. Recombination connected TRBV25-1 to TRBJ1-2; TRBD1 agrees with 8 junctional bases. The CDR3 protein is CASSRQGGYTF. The bases are TGTGCCAGCAGTCGACAGGGGGGCTACACCTTC.